These 8 T cell receptor beta chains were sequenced from one sample in a study of cytomegalovirus exposure and HLA in healthy donors. The PCR made use of 60 Vbeta and 13 Jbeta primers. Some clones are missing from TCRdb's copy, which holds only in-frame ones; the method was immunoSEQ multiplex PCR. Of about 190,000 clones in the sample, about 69% were seen once. Material for sequencing was PBMCs. All receptors come from a man younger than 40 in good health and CMV-seropositive.

V usage is TRBV11-2 and J usage is TRBJ2-1; 7 bases align to TRBD1. CDR3 length equals 14 residues. From germline, CDR1 is SGHAT and CDR2 FQNNGV. The V gene end was trimmed by 3 bases and the J gene end by 7 bases; junction bases not matched to a gene: 6. The CDR3, as DNA: TGTGCCAGCAGCTTGAGAACAGGGGCGAATGAGCAGTTCTTC. Its protein product is CASSLRTGANEQFF.

This chain uses TRBV27 with TRBJ2-7; 14 nucleotides align to TRBD2. Germline values: CDR1 MNHEY, CDR2 SMNVEV (reference sequence). With V trimmed by 6 bases and J by 6 bases, 10 bases remained unmatched. CDR3 length equals 16 residues. DNA for the CDR3: TGTGCCAGCAGAACACGACCGGGACTAGCGGGAGTCGAGCAGTACTTC. This sequence encodes CASRTRPGLAGVEQYF.

The gene calls are TRBV5-1 and TRBJ1-2; TRBD1 might be the D (5 bases). V shed 4 bases and J shed 7 bases, with 11 bases lying between them. CDR3 length equals 12 residues. The germline V gene encodes CDR1 SGHRS and CDR2 YFSETQ. Here the CDR3 DNA reads TGCGCCAGCAGCCCGGGGGAACTTGGCTACACCTTC. Its translation: CASSPGELGYTF.

This sequence joins TRBV5-4 and TRBJ1-3; 7 nucleotides match TRBD1. Germline values: CDR1 SGHNT, CDR2 YYREEE (reference sequence). V was pared by 2 bases and J by 0 bases, with 5 bases of the junction left unmatched. This CDR3 has 16 amino acids. The DNA of the CDR3 is TGTGCCAGCAGCTTCCGGACAGGAGGCTCTGGAAACACCATATATTTT. Its translation is CASSFRTGGSGNTIYF.

The chain employs TRBV28 and TRBJ2-7, with 8 bases that match TRBD1. This CDR3 comprises 12 residues. J gave up 6 bases and V 8 bases, and 6 bases lay outside the gene matches. Germline V CDR1 and CDR2: MDHEN, SYDVKM. The CDR3 nucleotides read TGTGCCAGCTCCCGGACAGGGATCGAGCAGTACTTC. Its protein product is CASSRTGIEQYF.

V and J are TRBV19 and TRBJ1-5, with a weak D call TRBD1 (5 bases). The CDR3 extends over 13 amino acids. With 10 bases removed from V and 7 bases from J, the gap between germline ends came to 17 bases. Per germline, CDR1 LNHDA and CDR2 SQIVND (reference sequence). Here the CDR3 reads CATSGTGRQPQHF. In nucleotides, the CDR3 is TGTGCCACCTCTGGGACCGGGAGGCAGCCCCAGCATTTT.

The chain couples TRBV30 to TRBJ1-2, with 7 positions matching TRBD1. The germline V gene has CDR1 GTSNPN and CDR2 SVGIG (reference sequence). The CDR3 covers 11 residues. J was trimmed by 7 bases and V by 8 bases; bases with no gene match: 7. The CDR3 DNA is TGTGCCGGAGGACAGGCTCCTGGCTACACCTTC. It translates to CAGGQAPGYTF.

The rearrangement links TRBV5-4 to TRBJ2-5; 8 bases map to TRBD1. Matching the DNA end better, TRBJ2-7 makes the J call doubtful. Germline V lookup: CDR1 SGHNT, CDR2 YYREEE (reference sequence). This CDR3 is 16 amino acids long. The CDR3 sequence is CASSLAGTGKAYEQYF. CDR3 bases: TGTGCCAGCAGCTTGGCAGGGACAGGCAAAGCCTACGAGCAGTACTTC.